The source of this T cell receptor beta chain is a study of blood T cell repertoires in COVID-19. The overall study: Sites in the United States, Italy and Spain provided acute and convalescent COVID-19 samples. Sources were T cells, B-cell-depleted T cells, or PBMCs; the material itself was cDNA or gDNA.

How the authors handled the data: Reference gene primer amplification yielded estimated nucleated cell counts. Profiling relied on immunoSEQ multiplex PCR, and the TCRdb table lists in-frame clones only, not all of them. V and J calls and clone size are given by that table; D and trimming were obtained from the DNA. The sample consists of about 89,000 clones, 78% of them appearing once. This clone has a handful of counts. Material for sequencing was peripheral blood. The TCR was taken from a man between 65 and 85 years old with COVID-19, enrolled during active disease.

The CDR3 bases are TGTGCCAGCTCACCAAGTGTGGCGGGATCGAACACCGGGGAGCTGTTTTTT. Amino acids: CASSPSVAGSNTGELFF. V and J are TRBV18 and TRBJ2-2; maybe TRBD2 (6 bases). The CDR3 sequence is 17 residues long. Germline V CDR1 and CDR2: KGHSH, LQKENI. V lost 2 bases and J lost 0, with 13 bases in between.